This TCR beta chain was captured in a study of tumor-infiltrating lymphocytes in primary liver carcinoma. TCR beta cDNA was prepared out of approximately 470 ng total RNA by means of a constant-region primer. Three nested multiplex PCR rounds of slightly modified ARM-PCR generated TCR beta libraries. Researchers ran the first two PCR rounds for approximately 10 cycles each with TRBV1-TRBV30 forward primers and a C-beta reverse primer. Each CDR3 protein is one row after TCRdb ran MiXCR on the multiplex PCR reads. This sample has 300,000 to 400,000 distinct CDR3 sequences, with approximately 65% found just once. The CDR3 has 16 amino acids. Per germline, CDR1 SGHVS and CDR2 FQNEAQ. Trimming at V came to 5 bases and at J to 7 bases, leaving 14 bases not matched to a gene. On this clonotype: No antigen is known for it.

Blood RNA was derived from unsorted whole blood, and germline DNA was extracted too. HBV chronically infected the treatment-naive patients. Overall study results and limits: Tumor tissue displayed a significantly greater top-250-clone fraction than blood (p = 0.039). Being bulk and unsorted, samples allowed no CD4+ and CD8+ repertoire comparison.

The specimen sequenced was peripheral blood. The rearrangement links TRBV7-8 to TRBJ1-5; 7 nucleotides agree with TRBD1. The TCR was taken from a man aged 35-49 years with primary liver carcinoma and hepatitis B virus infection. CDR3 sequence reads: CASSPQGGGWGQPQHF. The CDR3 region has the DNA TGTGCCAGCAGCCCCCAAGGAGGGGGCTGGGGACAGCCCCAGCATTTT.